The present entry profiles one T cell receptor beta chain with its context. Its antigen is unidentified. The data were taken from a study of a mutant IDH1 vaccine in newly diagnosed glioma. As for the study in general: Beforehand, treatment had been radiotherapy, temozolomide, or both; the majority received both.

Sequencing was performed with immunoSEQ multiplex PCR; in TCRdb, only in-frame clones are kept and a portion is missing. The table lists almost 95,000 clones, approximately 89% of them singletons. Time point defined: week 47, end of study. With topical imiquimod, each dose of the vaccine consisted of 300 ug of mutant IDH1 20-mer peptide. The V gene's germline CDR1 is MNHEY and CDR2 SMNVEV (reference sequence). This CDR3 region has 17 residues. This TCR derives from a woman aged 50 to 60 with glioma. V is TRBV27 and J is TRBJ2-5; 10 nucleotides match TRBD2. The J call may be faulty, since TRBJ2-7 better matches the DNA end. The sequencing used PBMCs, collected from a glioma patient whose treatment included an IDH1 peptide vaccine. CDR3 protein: CASSSRFSGRHLTEQYF. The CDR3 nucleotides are TGTGCCAGCAGTTCTCGATTTAGCGGGAGGCACCTCACCGAGCAGTACTTC.